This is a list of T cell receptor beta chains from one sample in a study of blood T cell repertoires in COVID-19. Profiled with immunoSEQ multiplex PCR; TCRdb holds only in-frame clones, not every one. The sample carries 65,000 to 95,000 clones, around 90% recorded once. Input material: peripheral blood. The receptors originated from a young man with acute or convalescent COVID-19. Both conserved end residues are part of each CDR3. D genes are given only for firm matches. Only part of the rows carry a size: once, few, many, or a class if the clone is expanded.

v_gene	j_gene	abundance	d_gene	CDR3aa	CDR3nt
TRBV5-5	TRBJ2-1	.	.	CASSFSGSVGNEQFF	TGTGCCAGCAGCTTTTCGGGGAGTGTCGGCAATGAGCAGTTCTTC
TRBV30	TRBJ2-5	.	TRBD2	CAWDGGNQETQYF	TGTGCCTGGGACGGGGGGAACCAAGAGACCCAGTACTTC
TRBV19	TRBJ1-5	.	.	CASSRGPLQARLNSNQPQHF	TGTGCCAGTAGTAGGGGCCCTCTCCAGGCCAGGCTCAATAGCAATCAGCCCCAGCATTTT
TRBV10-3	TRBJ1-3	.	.	CAISETGWSGNTIYF	TGTGCCATCAGTGAAACAGGGTGGTCCGGAAACACCATATATTTT
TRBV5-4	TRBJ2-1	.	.	CASSKGTPRDVSDEQFF	TGTGCCAGCAGCAAGGGGACTCCACGAGACGTTAGCGATGAGCAGTTCTTC
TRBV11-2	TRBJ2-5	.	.	CASSLRGWGQVWETQYF	TGTGCCAGCAGCTTAAGAGGTTGGGGGCAAGTGTGGGAGACCCAGTACTTC
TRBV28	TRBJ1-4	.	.	CASSMRVTNEKLFF	TGTGCCAGCAGCATGAGGGTGACTAATGAAAAACTGTTTTTT
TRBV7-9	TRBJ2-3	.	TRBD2	CASSLGLAGGRGDTQYF	TGTGCCAGCAGCTTAGGGCTAGCGGGAGGCCGTGGAGATACGCAGTATTTT
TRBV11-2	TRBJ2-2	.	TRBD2	CASSPGTSWTGELFF	TGTGCCAGCAGCCCGGGGACTAGCTGGACCGGGGAGCTGTTTTTT
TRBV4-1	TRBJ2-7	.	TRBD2	CASSQDLLAYEQYF	TGCGCCAGCAGCCAAGATTTACTAGCGTACGAGCAGTACTTC
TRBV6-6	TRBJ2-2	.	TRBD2	CASSSSGSGTGELFF	TGTGCCAGCAGCTCTAGCGGGAGTGGCACCGGGGAGCTGTTTTTT
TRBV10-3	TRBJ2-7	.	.	CAISEEYEQYF	TGTGCCATCAGTGAGGAGTACGAGCAGTACTTC
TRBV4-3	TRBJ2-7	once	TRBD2	CASSQIAGGPYEQYF	TGCGCCAGCAGCCAAATAGCGGGAGGGCCCTACGAGCAGTACTTC
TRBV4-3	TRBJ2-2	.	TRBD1	CASSRDRIVGELFF	TGCGCCAGCAGCCGGGACAGGATCGTGGGGGAGCTGTTTTTT
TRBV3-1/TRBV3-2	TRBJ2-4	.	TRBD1	CASSPGQDFSRNIQYF	TGTGCCAGCAGCCCAGGACAGGACTTCTCTAGAAACATTCAGTACTTC
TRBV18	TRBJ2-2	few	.	CASSQRTGELFF	TGTGCCAGCTCGCAGCGTACCGGGGAGCTGTTTTTT
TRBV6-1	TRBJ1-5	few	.	CASSTGNSNQPQHF	TGTGCCAGCAGTACAGGGAATAGCAATCAGCCCCAGCATTTT
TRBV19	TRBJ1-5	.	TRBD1	CASSRQGLGKPQHF	TGTGCCAGTAGTCGACAGGGCCTCGGGAAGCCCCAGCATTTT
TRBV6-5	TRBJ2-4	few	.	CASSTGGAGKNIQYF	TGTGCCAGCAGTACTGGGGGCGCAGGCAAAAACATTCAGTACTTC
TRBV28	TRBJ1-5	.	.	CASSAGFYQPQHF	TGTGCCAGCAGTGCGGGGTTCTATCAGCCCCAGCATTTT
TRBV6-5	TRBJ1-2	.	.	CASGGTAYGYTF	TGTGCCAGCGGAGGGACGGCGTATGGCTACACCTTC
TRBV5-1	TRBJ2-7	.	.	CASSRRLTGLGTYEQYF	TGCGCCAGCAGCCGTCGACTGACAGGATTGGGGACCTACGAGCAGTACTTC
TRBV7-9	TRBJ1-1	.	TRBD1	CASSRQGEAFF	TGTGCCAGCAGCCGACAGGGTGAAGCTTTCTTT
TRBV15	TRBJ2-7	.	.	CATSRVRQGIHEQYF	TGTGCCACCAGCAGAGTACGGCAGGGGATACACGAGCAGTACTTC
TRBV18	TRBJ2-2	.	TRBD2	CASSPTSGSITGELFF	TGTGCCAGCTCACCAACTAGCGGGAGTATCACCGGGGAGCTGTTTTTT
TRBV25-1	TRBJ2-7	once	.	CASSESLAGQGEQYF	TGTGCCAGCAGTGAATCTTTGGCAGGGCAGGGCGAGCAGTACTTC
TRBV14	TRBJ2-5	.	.	CASSQFLREETQYF	TGTGCCAGCAGCCAATTTCTGAGGGAAGAGACCCAGTACTTC
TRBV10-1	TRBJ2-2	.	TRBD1	CASSERKAAGQGTGELFF	TGCGCCAGCAGTGAGCGAAAAGCAGCGGGACAGGGAACCGGGGAGCTGTTTTTT
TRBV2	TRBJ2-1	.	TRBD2	CASSGEGRGEQFF	TGTGCCAGCAGTGGGGAGGGGCGGGGTGAGCAGTTCTTC
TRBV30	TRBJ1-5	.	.	CAWGKDSRNQPQHF	TGTGCCTGGGGCAAGGACAGCCGTAATCAGCCCCAGCATTTT
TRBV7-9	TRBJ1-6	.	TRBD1	CASSSGQGSYNSPLHF	TGTGCCAGCAGCTCAGGACAGGGTTCCTATAATTCACCCCTCCACTTT
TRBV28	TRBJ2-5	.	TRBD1	CASSQTGGGETQYF	TGTGCCAGCAGCCAAACAGGGGGCGGAGAGACCCAGTACTTC
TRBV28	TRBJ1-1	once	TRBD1	CASSLSAGGIAFF	TGTGCCAGCAGTTTATCGGCAGGGGGCATAGCTTTCTTT
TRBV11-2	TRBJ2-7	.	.	CASNPSGTPPYEQYF	TGTGCCAGCAACCCTTCGGGGACACCCCCCTACGAGCAGTACTTC
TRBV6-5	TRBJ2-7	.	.	CASGPRGSTLYEQYF	TGTGCCAGCGGCCCCAGGGGTAGTACCCTCTACGAGCAGTACTTC
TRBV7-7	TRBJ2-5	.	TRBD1	CASSLRQGVVETQYF	TGTGCCAGCAGCTTAAGACAGGGGGTGGTCGAGACCCAGTACTTC
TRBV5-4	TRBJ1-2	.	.	CASSLDGNYGYTF	TGTGCCAGCAGCTTGGACGGTAACTATGGCTACACCTTC
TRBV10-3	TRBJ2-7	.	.	CAISGDWDEQYF	TGTGCCATCAGTGGCGACTGGGACGAGCAGTACTTC
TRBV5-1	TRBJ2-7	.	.	CASSLAGSYEQYF	TGCGCCAGCAGCTTGGCAGGGTCCTACGAGCAGTACTTC
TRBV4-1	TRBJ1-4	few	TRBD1	CASSPRQGAGEKLFF	TGCGCCAGCAGCCCCCGACAGGGGGCGGGTGAAAAACTGTTTTTT
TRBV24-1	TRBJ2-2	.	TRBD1	CATSDSRTGTNTGELFF	TGTGCCACCAGTGATTCCCGGACAGGGACGAACACCGGGGAGCTGTTTTTT